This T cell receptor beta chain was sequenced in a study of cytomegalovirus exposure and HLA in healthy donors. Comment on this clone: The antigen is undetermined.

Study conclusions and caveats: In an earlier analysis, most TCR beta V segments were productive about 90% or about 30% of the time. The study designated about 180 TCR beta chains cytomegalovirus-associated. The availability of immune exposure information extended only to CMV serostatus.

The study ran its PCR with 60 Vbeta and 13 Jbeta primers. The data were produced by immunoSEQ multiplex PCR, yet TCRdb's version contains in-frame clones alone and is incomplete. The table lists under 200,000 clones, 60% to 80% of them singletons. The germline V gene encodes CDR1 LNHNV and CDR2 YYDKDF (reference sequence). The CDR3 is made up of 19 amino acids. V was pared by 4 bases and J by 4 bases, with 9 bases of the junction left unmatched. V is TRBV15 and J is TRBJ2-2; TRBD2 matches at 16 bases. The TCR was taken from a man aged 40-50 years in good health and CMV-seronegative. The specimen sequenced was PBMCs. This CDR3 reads CATSKTGTSGRGGTGELFF. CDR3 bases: TGTGCCACCAGCAAAACTGGGACTAGCGGGAGGGGAGGCACCGGGGAGCTGTTTTTT.